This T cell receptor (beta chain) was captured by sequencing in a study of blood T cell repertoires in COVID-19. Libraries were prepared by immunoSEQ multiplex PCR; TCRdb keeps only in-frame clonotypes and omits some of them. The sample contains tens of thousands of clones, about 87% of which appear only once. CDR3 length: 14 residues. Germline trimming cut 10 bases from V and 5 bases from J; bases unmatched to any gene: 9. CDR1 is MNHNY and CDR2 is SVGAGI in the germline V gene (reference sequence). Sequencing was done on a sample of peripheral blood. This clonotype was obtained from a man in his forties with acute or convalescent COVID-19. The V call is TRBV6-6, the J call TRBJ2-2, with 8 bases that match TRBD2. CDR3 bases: TGTGCCACCCGGGAGGGCCCTAGGACCGGGGAGCTGTTTTTT. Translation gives CATREGPRTGELFF.